Listed below are T cell receptor beta chains from one sample, sequenced in a study of control samples from healthy donors and cancer patients. Sequenced by immunoSEQ multiplex PCR; TCRdb stores in-frame clones only, minus some. The repertoire holds roughly 150,000 clones, with over 90% as singletons. Sequenced: blood. The receptors come from a man between 50 and 59 years old in good health. The CDR3 runs from the conserved cysteine through the conserved F or W. The D gene is left open where the match is weak. Not every row has a clone size; where given, it reads once, few, many or a size class.

>.|.|TRBJ2-6|TRBV11-3
TGTGCCAGCAGCTTAGCTCTGGGGCGTGGGGCCAACGTCCTGACTTTC
CASSLALGRGANVLTF
>once|.|TRBJ2-2|TRBV4-2
TGTGCCAGCAGCCAAGACCTTCTAGCCCTCACCGGGGAGCTGTTTTTT
CASSQDLLALTGELFF
>.|.|TRBJ1-1|TRBV4-1
TGCGCCAGCAGCCAAGCGCCAGGGCGGAACACTGAAGCTTTCTTT
CASSQAPGRNTEAFF
>.|.|TRBJ2-5|TRBV4-1
TGCGCCAGCAGCCTCCTTAAGAGGGCGGGAGAGACCCAGTACTTC
CASSLLKRAGETQYF
>.|.|TRBJ1-5|TRBV21-1
TGTGCCAGCAGCAAAGAGAGAGTCAATCAGCCCCAGCATTTT
CASSKERVNQPQHF
>.|TRBD1|TRBJ1-4|TRBV3-1/TRBV3-2
TGTGCCAGCACGGACAGGGGGCAGGCTAATGAAAAACTGTTTTTT
CASTDRGQANEKLFF
>few|.|TRBJ1-1|TRBV9
TGTGCCAGCAGCGTAGGAGGGGGGAGGAACACTGAAGCTTTCTTT
CASSVGGGRNTEAFF
>once|.|TRBJ1-2|TRBV19
TGTGCCAGTAGTATGGGGGAGGCCTATGGCTACACCTTC
CASSMGEAYGYTF
>.|.|TRBJ2-1|TRBV5-6
TGTGCCAGCAGCCCCGGAGGGGGACACAATGAGCAGTTCTTC
CASSPGGGHNEQFF
>few|TRBD1|TRBJ1-6|TRBV7-9
TGTGCCAGCAGCTTAGCTGAGACAGGGCTCCTCCACTTT
CASSLAETGLLHF
>.|.|TRBJ1-5|TRBV2
TGTGCCAGCAGTCGAACAGGTGGAGCTATTGGTCAGCCCCAGCATTTT
CASSRTGGAIGQPQHF
>.|.|TRBJ1-2|TRBV27
TGTGCCAGCAGTCCCCGAGGGCTCTATGGCTACACCTTC
CASSPRGLYGYTF
>.|TRBD1|TRBJ1-1|TRBV28
TGTGCCAGCACAGGGACAGACACTGAAGCTTTCTTT
CASTGTDTEAFF
>.|.|TRBJ2-5|TRBV29-1
TGCAGCGTTGACCTGGGGGCAGGGCACCAAGAGACCCAGTACTTC
CSVDLGAGHQETQYF
>.|.|TRBJ1-2|TRBV3-1/TRBV3-2
TGTGCCAGCAGGCCAAGTTCACAGGGAAGGAGCTACACCTTC
CASRPSSQGRSYTF
>.|TRBD1|TRBJ1-6|TRBV3-1/TRBV3-2
TGTGCCAGCAGCCAAGTAACAGGGGATTCACCCCTCCACTTT
CASSQVTGDSPLHF
>.|.|TRBJ2-5|TRBV6-5
TGTGCCAGCAGCCCACAAGAGACCCAGTACTTC
CASSPQETQYF
>few|.|TRBJ1-1|TRBV4-2
TGTGCCAGCAGCCAAGATTTGGTGGTATCCACTGAAGCTTTCTTT
CASSQDLVVSTEAFF
>.|.|TRBJ1-6|TRBV11-2
TGTGCCAGCAGCTCTTCAAATGGGCAGTATAATTCACCCCTCCACTTT
CASSSSNGQYNSPLHF
>.|.|TRBJ2-2|TRBV9
TGTGCCAGCAGCGTAGCTCCCGGGGAGCTGTTTTTT
CASSVAPGELFF
>.|.|TRBJ1-5|TRBV6-6
TGTGCCAGCAGTTACTCCATGGACTTAGCTTCGCATTTT
CASSYSMDLASHF
>.|.|TRBJ1-1|TRBV10-3
TGTGCCATCAGTTCCGGTCTGAACACTGAAGCTTTCTTT
CAISSGLNTEAFF
>.|TRBD2|TRBJ2-1|TRBV7-9
TGTGCCAGCACGATAGCGGGATCGAGAACCTACAATGAGCAGTTCTTC
CASTIAGSRTYNEQFF
>.|.|TRBJ1-1|TRBV10-2
TGCGCCAGCAGTGAACCAGGGCAGAACACTGAAGCTTTCTTT
CASSEPGQNTEAFF
>.|.|TRBJ2-7|TRBV7-9
TGTGCCAGCAGCTTAACATCCCGAGACAGGGACTTACAGCAGTACTTC
CASSLTSRDRDLQQYF
>.|.|TRBJ2-2|TRBV11-3
TGTGCCAGCAGCCCTACTCACACCGGGGAGCTGTTTTTT
CASSPTHTGELFF
>.|.|TRBJ1-3|TRBV19
TGTGCCAGTAGCCCCCGAAACAGGATCGGAAACACCATATATTTT
CASSPRNRIGNTIYF
>.|TRBD1|TRBJ1-3|TRBV28
TGTGCCAGCAGTTTAGGGGCAGGGGGTATTGCTGGAAACACCATATATTTT
CASSLGAGGIAGNTIYF
>.|TRBD2|TRBJ2-7|TRBV6-5
TGTGCCAGCAGTTTGAGCGGGGCCCCGTCCTACGAGCAGTACTTC
CASSLSGAPSYEQYF
>.|.|TRBJ1-2|TRBV2
TGTGCCAGCAGTTTGCAGGGGATCTATGGCTACACCTTC
CASSLQGIYGYTF
>.|TRBD1|TRBJ1-1|TRBV5-1
TGCGCCAGCAGCTTGGGACAGGGGGTTGGAAGGAACACTGAAGCTTTCTTT
CASSLGQGVGRNTEAFF
>once|TRBD1|TRBJ2-7|TRBV28
TGTGCCAGCCGGGCAGGGGGCTCCTACGAGCAGTACTTC
CASRAGGSYEQYF
>.|TRBD1|TRBJ1-5|TRBV19
TGTGCCAGTAGCCCGACAGGGGGCGGCAATCAGCCCCAGCATTTT
CASSPTGGGNQPQHF
>once|TRBD1|TRBJ2-2|TRBV3-1/TRBV3-2
TGTGCCAGCAGCCACGACAGGGTGGGCACCGGGGAGCTGTTTTTT
CASSHDRVGTGELFF
>.|.|TRBJ2-5|TRBV2
TGTGCCAGCGCCCCGATAGCTTTGGAGACCCAGTACTTC
CASAPIALETQYF
>.|.|TRBJ1-2|TRBV20-1
TGCAGTGCTACCGGCTACACCTTC
CSATGYTF
>.|.|TRBJ2-5|TRBV3-1/TRBV3-2
TGTGCCAGCAGCCTTCGGACTATACGAGAGACCCAGTACTTC
CASSLRTIRETQYF
>.|.|TRBJ2-7|TRBV7-2
TGTGCCAGCAGCGGCCGGGATCATCGGGAGGAGCAGTACTTC
CASSGRDHREEQYF
>.|.|TRBJ1-1|TRBV5-8
TGTGCCAGCAGCCCCCCGTATAACACTGAAGCTTTCTTT
CASSPPYNTEAFF
>.|.|TRBJ2-7|TRBV7-6
TGTGCCAGCTCCGAGGGCAGGGAAGGCGAGCAGTACTTC
CASSEGREGEQYF
>.|.|TRBJ1-1|TRBV5-6
TGTGCCAGCAGCTTCAACATAAACACTGAAGCTTTCTTT
CASSFNINTEAFF
>.|.|TRBJ2-4|TRBV7-7
TGTGCTAGCAGCTTCGTACTCCGGGTAGCCAAAAACATTCAGTACTTC
CASSFVLRVAKNIQYF